This T cell receptor beta chain was found in a study of blood T cell repertoires in COVID-19. This clone was found once. The CDR3 is 16 amino acids. Germline values: CDR1 KGHSH, CDR2 LQKENI. V lost 3 bases, J lost 10 bases, and 21 bases lay in between. Repertoires were generated with immunoSEQ multiplex PCR, while TCRdb's copy carries only in-frame clones and drops some. This repertoire shows approximately 240,000 clones, 65% to 85% found once; its top ten account for around 5.9%. V and J are TRBV18 and TRBJ1-4, with no clear D. The sample was peripheral blood. The receptor was derived from a human donor in a cohort sampled during active COVID-19. This CDR3 is CASSPPGEGGLGKLFF. CDR3 bases: TGTGCCAGCTCACCTCCGGGAGAGGGAGGGCTCGGAAAACTGTTTTTT.